These 13 T cell receptor beta chains were all obtained from the same sample, sequenced in a study of shared clonotypes between healthy human individuals. This table comes from immunoSEQ multiplex PCR, and its TCRdb copy is limited to in-frame clones, with some not included. The data show 450,000 to 500,000 clones, with around four fifths seen just once and around 13% held by the top ten. Sequencing input: PBMCs. The receptors originated from a middle-aged woman in good health. Some clones in this sample may be carry-over from other donors' samples.

The rearrangement joins TRBV5-1 to TRBJ1-4; D perhaps matches TRBD1 (5 bases). Germline V lookup: CDR1 SGHRS, CDR2 YFSETQ. The CDR3 is 15 residues long. V gave up 4 bases and J gave up 8 bases, with 18 bases separating them. The CDR3 nucleotides read TGCGCCAGCAGCCTGGGGACGTCTTTTGGGGAAAAACTGTTTTTT. This sequence encodes CASSLGTSFGEKLFF.

A few counts support this clone. The rearrangement joins TRBV9 to TRBJ2-3, with 7 nucleotides matching TRBD2. CDR1 is SGDLS and CDR2 is YYNGEE in the germline V gene. V lost 3 bases, J lost 3 bases, and 7 bases stayed unmatched. CDR3 length equals 15 residues. The CDR3 reads CASSAGGTLTDTQYF. For the CDR3, the DNA is TGTGCCAGCAGCGCCGGGGGGACGCTAACAGATACGCAGTATTTT.

In DNA form, the CDR3 reads TGCGCCAGCAGCTTGGAAGTACTAGGGCTCAGTGAAAAACTGTTTTTT. It translates to CASSLEVLGLSEKLFF. J is TRBJ1-4 and V is TRBV5-1; no clear D gene. CDR3 size: 16 residues. The V end was cut by 0 bases, the J end by 7 bases, with 16 bases between. Germline CDR1 is SGHRS and CDR2 is YFSETQ. Complete variable domain (other parts from reference TRBV5-1 and TRBJ1-4): KAGVTQTPRYLIKTRGQQVTLSCSPISGHRSVSWYQQTPGQGLQFLFEYFSETQRNKGNFPGRFSGRQFSNSRSEMNVSTLELGDSALYLCASSLEVLGLSEKLFFGSGTQLSVL.

V gene TRBV5-4 combines with J gene TRBJ1-2, with D possibly matching TRBD1 (5 bases). Germline V gene sequence: CDR1 SGHNT, CDR2 YYREEE (reference sequence). The length of the CDR3 is 14 residues. The ends were cut back, 3 bases at V and 4 bases at J, with 13 bases in the middle. The CDR3 sequence: CASSSRGEVYGYTF. In DNA, the CDR3 is TGTGCCAGCAGCTCACGGGGGGAGGTCTATGGCTACACCTTC.

As for this clone: A far larger clone is off by one base, so a read error is likely. The rearrangement joins TRBV6-5 to TRBJ2-7; D is perhaps TRBD1 (6 bases). In germline, CDR1 is MNHEY, CDR2 SVGAGI. This CDR3 is built from 12 residues. The CDR3 DNA reads as TGTGCCGGCAGGAGGACAGATTACGAGCAGTACTTC. Translating gives CAGRRTDYEQYF.

The chain is built from TRBV7-4 and TRBJ2-7; D assignment may be TRBD1 or TRBD2 (5 bases each). Germline values: CDR1 SGHVT, CDR2 SQSDAQ. The V gene lost 3 bases and the J gene lost 2 bases, with 23 bases spanning the gap. The CDR3 totals 18 residues. CDR3 amino acids: CASSFRQFPSRGAYEQYF. CDR3 nucleotides: TGTGCCAGCAGCTTTCGACAGTTTCCCTCTCGGGGAGCCTACGAGCAGTACTTC.

J is TRBJ2-7 and V is TRBV6-5; D gene ambiguous. The V end was cut by 2 bases, the J end by 1 base, with 9 bases between. The CDR3 is made up of 14 amino acids. Germline V CDR1 and CDR2: MNHEY, SVGAGI. The CDR3 coding sequence is TGTGCCAGCAGTTACACGGACGGATCCTACGAGCAGTACTTC. This translates into CASSYTDGSYEQYF.

The rearrangement links TRBV7-2 to TRBJ2-3; D gene uncertain. V was pared by 2 bases and J by 5 bases, with 14 bases between. The CDR3 loop spans 15 amino acids. CDR1 is SGHTA, CDR2 FQGNSA, per germline. The CDR3 region has the DNA TGTGCCAGCAGCTTACGGTTCGTGGGTCAAGATACGCAGTATTTT. Protein sequence: CASSLRFVGQDTQYF.

This chain uses TRBV5-1 with TRBJ2-5; 10 bases are shared with TRBD2. TRBJ2-7 explains the end of the DNA better; the J call may be wrong. Germline lookup yields CDR1 SGHRS and CDR2 YFSETQ. This CDR3 spans 17 amino acids. The CDR3 nucleotides are TGCGCCAGCAGCCCCGCCGGTGGGACTAGCGAGATCTACGAGCAGTACTTC. Residues: CASSPAGGTSEIYEQYF.

The chain recombines TRBV7-9 with TRBJ2-1, with 7 bases lining up with TRBD2. With V trimmed by 7 bases and J by 8 bases, 17 bases remained unmatched. The CDR3 contains 16 residues. CDR1 and CDR2 (germline): SEHNR, FQNEAQ (reference sequence). This chain's CDR3 is CASTSLLRGRRDEQFF. CDR3 DNA: TGTGCCAGCACCTCCCTCCTCCGCGGGAGACGCGATGAGCAGTTCTTC. Looking up the rest from reference TRBV7-9 and TRBJ2-1 gives the full variable domain: DTGVSQNPRHKITKRGQNVTFRCDPISEHNRLYWYRQTLGQGPEFLTYFQNEAQLEKSRLLSDRFSAERPKGSFSTLEIQRTEQGDSAMYLCASTSLLRGRRDEQFFGPGTRLTVL.

A word on this clone: Being one base from a much bigger clone, this may be a read error. The V and J genes are TRBV18 and TRBJ2-7; no definite D call. The CDR3 spans 15 residues. Germline V gene sequence: CDR1 KGHSH, CDR2 LQKENI. In DNA form, the CDR3 reads TGTGCCAGCTCACCGGTAAGGACGGTCTCCTACAAGCAGTACTTC. The encoded protein is CASSPVRTVSYKQYF.

V is TRBV6-4 and J is TRBJ2-5; 7 nucleotides agree with TRBD1. From germline, CDR1 is MRHNA and CDR2 SNTAGT. The V segment lost 2 bases and the J segment 5 bases; nucleotides outside the gene matches: 8. The CDR3 consists of 15 residues. CDR3 amino acids: CASSDGPGGQETQYF. In DNA form, the CDR3 reads TGTGCCAGCAGTGACGGGCCAGGGGGTCAGGAGACCCAGTACTTC.

The V and J genes are TRBV5-1 and TRBJ1-4; D unresolved. The CDR3 runs 14 residues. Germline V CDR1 and CDR2: SGHRS, YFSETQ. Trimming cost V 0 bases and J 7 bases, with 10 bases left between them. The CDR3 protein is CASSLGDEGEKLFF. The CDR3, as DNA: TGCGCCAGCAGCTTGGGAGACGAGGGTGAAAAACTGTTTTTT.